This section outlines one TCR beta chain sequence together with its context. There is no known antigen for this receptor. It has no much larger one-base neighbor in the sample; base qualities were not kept. Counted from cysteine to phenylalanine, this CDR3 has 16 amino acids. The only DNA kept is the CDR3, 48 bases in frame from the first base. Based on the germline V gene, the CDR1 and CDR2 sequences are SGHRS and YFSETQ. V loses 1 base, J loses 5 bases, and the germline ends lie 13 bases apart. This record belongs to a study of blood T cell repertoires in COVID-19 (TCRdb year 2020). Context from the whole study: Samples from collaborators originated in the United States, Italy and Spain and spanned both the acute and convalescent phases of COVID-19. The samples were drawn from two sources: the first 160 participants of the ongoing ImmuneRACE study, and 1,000 to 1,500 subjects contributed by 6 global collaborators. The repertoires were released in a freely available public database meant as a resource for research on the immune response to SARS-CoV-2. The dataset comprised deeply sampled blood TCRbeta repertoires from subjects exposed to, actively infected with, or recovered from COVID-19. The material from the prospective study consisted of cDNA or gDNA derived from T cells, B-cell-depleted T cells, or PBMCs. Nearly every sample came with metadata listing a de-identified subject ID, COVID-19 status, age in years and sex. Where available, HLA class I and class II types were obtained from metadata supplied by the sample provider rather than from assay-based typing.

Enrolling through a virtual design, the prospective study's participants ranged in age from about 18 to 89 years and lived across about two dozen United States geographic areas. In the prospective study, cohorts were assigned on the basis of participant-reported clinical history obtained from a screening survey and a study questionnaire. ImmuneRACE Cohort 3 recovered participants were defined by two consecutive negative NP/OP PCR tests, healthcare professional clearance, or symptom resolution. Each participant in the prospective study had whole blood, serum and a nasopharyngeal or oropharyngeal swab collected by mobile phlebotomists. Participants in the prospective study had the option to provide additional blood draws and questionnaires over a roughly 2-month period. Blood samples from the prospective study were shipped frozen or at room temperature prior to DNA extraction. Beyond this particular receptor, the publication reports: The quantity of clinical and demographic metadata differed by source and by participant and was supplied without curation.

The immunoSEQ Assay, a bias-controlled multiplex PCR, was used to amplify TCRbeta CDR3 regions from genomic DNA. The authors' analysis ran thus. Within the assay, amplification of reference gene primers was used to estimate how many nucleated cells each sample contained. To quantify the absolute abundance of each unique TCRbeta CDR3 rearrangement, sequence reads were collapsed and filtered. For each sample, productive Simpson clonality was calculated as the square root of Simpson's diversity index across productive rearrangements. TCRdb holds this immuneACCESS table with in-frame rearrangements only. Some clones are missing; in checked studies, unresolved V genes explain under half, and the rest has no known cause. From that table come the V and J calls and clone size; the DNA was used to work out D and trimming. A total of approximately 170,000 clones appear in this sample, approximately 87% of them only once. About 4.6% of the sample belongs to the ten largest clones.

The source of this sequence is a woman aged 50 to 65 who had recovered from COVID-19. The material sequenced was PBMCs or T cells enriched from blood (not recorded which). The chain was built from TRBV5-1 and TRBJ1-6, and perhaps TRBD1 as D gene, on 5 matching bases. The bases read TGCGCCAGCAGCTTGCAGGGCAGCTTAAATAATTCACCCCTCCACTTT. Its amino acids are CASSLQGSLNNSPLHF.